The rows below give T cell receptor beta chains drawn from one sample of a study of T cells in Graves' hyperthyroidism and ophthalmopathy. TCRdb passed the multiplex PCR reads through MiXCR, listing each CDR3 protein once. The table shows 550,000 to 600,000 distinct CDR3 sequences, with 13% to 15% occurring only once. Sequencing was carried out using blood. These receptors were collected from a woman younger than 35 with Graves' ophthalmopathy. Both conserved end residues are part of each CDR3. Fields, in order: D gene, clone size, J gene, CDR3 length, V gene, CDR3 DNA, CDR3 protein. A D gene is named only where the DNA matches it firmly. For some rows the clone size is stated as once, few or many, or as a class when expanded; others skip it.

d_gene: TRBD2; abundance: many; j_gene: TRBJ2-7; len: 15; v_gene: TRBV5-1; CDR3nt: TGCGCCAGCAGCCCACCCGGGACTAGCGGTTTCAAGCAGTACTTC; CDR3aa: CASSPPGTSGFKQYF
d_gene: .; abundance: many; j_gene: TRBJ2-7; len: 15; v_gene: TRBV3-1; CDR3nt: TGTGCCAGCAGCCAAGAGGCAGGGTCGGCTTACGAGCAGTACTTC; CDR3aa: CASSQEAGSAYEQYF
d_gene: TRBD2; abundance: .; j_gene: TRBJ2-2; len: 17; v_gene: TRBV11-3; CDR3nt: TGTGCCAGCAGCTTGGAAGGTAGCGGGAGGGTAAACGGGGAGCTGTTTTTT; CDR3aa: CASSLEGSGRVNGELFF
d_gene: .; abundance: many; j_gene: TRBJ1-5; len: 16; v_gene: TRBV6-5; CDR3nt: TGTGCCAGCAGTTACTCCTATACGGTTGGGGATCAGCCCCAGCATTTT; CDR3aa: CASSYSYTVGDQPQHF
d_gene: .; abundance: many; j_gene: TRBJ1-2; len: 13; v_gene: TRBV24-1; CDR3nt: TGTGCCACCAGTGCTCGAGCTAACTATGGCTACACCTTC; CDR3aa: CATSARANYGYTF
d_gene: TRBD1; abundance: few; j_gene: TRBJ1-1; len: 14; v_gene: TRBV5-5; CDR3nt: TGTGCCAGCAGCTTGTCAGGGGGGGGCACTGAAGCTTCCTTT; CDR3aa: CASSLSGGGTEASF
d_gene: TRBD2; abundance: many; j_gene: TRBJ2-1; len: 19; v_gene: TRBV2; CDR3nt: TGTGCCAGCACAAGGGGACTAGCGGGAGGGCCGGGTGCCGGAGATGAGCAGTTCTTC; CDR3aa: CASTRGLAGGPGAGDEQFF
d_gene: .; abundance: few; j_gene: TRBJ1-2; len: 15; v_gene: TRBV9; CDR3nt: TGTGCCAGCAGCCAAACCGGGACCCCCGGCTATGGCTACACCTTC; CDR3aa: CASSQTGTPGYGYTF
d_gene: .; abundance: few; j_gene: TRBJ2-7; len: 13; v_gene: TRBV15; CDR3nt: TGTGCCTCACGGGAAGCCCCTACGAGGGAGCAGTACTTC; CDR3aa: CASREAPTREQYF
d_gene: .; abundance: .; j_gene: TRBJ2-1; len: 14; v_gene: TRBV10-3; CDR3nt: TGTGCCTCTGGCGGTGGGAGTCGGCACAATGAGCAGTTCTTC; CDR3aa: CASGGGSRHNEQFF
d_gene: .; abundance: many; j_gene: TRBJ2-5; len: 14; v_gene: TRBV30; CDR3nt: TGTGCCTGGAGTTCTGACCGGAACCAAGAGACCCAGTACTTC; CDR3aa: CAWSSDRNQETQYF
d_gene: .; abundance: many; j_gene: TRBJ2-7; len: 14; v_gene: TRBV19; CDR3nt: TGTGCCAGTAGTACCGCCGCCGGGGACTACGAGCAGTACTTC; CDR3aa: CASSTAAGDYEQYF
d_gene: TRBD1; abundance: .; j_gene: TRBJ2-1; len: 14; v_gene: TRBV10-3; CDR3nt: TGTGCCATCTCAGAGGGGGCTTTCCTCAATGAGCAGTTCTTC; CDR3aa: CAISEGAFLNEQFF
d_gene: TRBD2; abundance: .; j_gene: TRBJ2-5; len: 18; v_gene: TRBV15; CDR3nt: TGTGCCACCGGCAGAGATCTCTTACTAGCGGGAAGGCAAGAGACCCAGTACTTC; CDR3aa: CATGRDLLLAGRQETQYF
d_gene: TRBD2; abundance: many; j_gene: TRBJ2-3; len: 13; v_gene: TRBV6-1; CDR3nt: TGTGCCAGCAGTCCGGGAGGAATGGGTACGCAGTATTTT; CDR3aa: CASSPGGMGTQYF